This T cell receptor (beta chain) is drawn from a study of PD-1 blockade in classical Hodgkin lymphoma. This sample's time point: cycle 4 day 1 (C4D1), after more than five weeks of nivolumab. Each of the patients experienced relapse following autologous stem cell transplantation, and their brentuximab vedotin exposure differed. Thawed PBMCs underwent magnetic negative selection to obtain purified CD8+ T cells. Assay: immunoSEQ multiplex PCR; the TCRdb copy retains only in-frame clones and omits some. Among 5,500 to 6,500 clones listed, under 85% were seen once. The germline gives CDR1 SEHNR, CDR2 FQNEAQ (reference sequence). This CDR3 comprises 14 residues. Trimming left V 1 base short and J 2 bases short, with 9 bases between. This clone was observed a few times.

Sequences were derived from CD8+ T cells from blood, sampled before the fourth cycle of nivolumab. V and J are TRBV7-9 and TRBJ2-7; D uncertain. The sequence came from a human donor with classical Hodgkin lymphoma. CDR3 coding DNA: TGTGCCAGCAGCTTAGGACGGAAGCCCTACGAGCAGTACTTC. Encoded protein: CASSLGRKPYEQYF.